The T cell receptor (beta chain) under discussion was sequenced for a study of CD8+CD57+ T cells in acquired aplastic anemia. Study background: The study obtained an average of 3.2 ug of DNA from sorted CD4+ and CD8+ cells.

By flow cytometry, patients selected for sequencing had shown an expansion of CD8+CD57+ cells. Genomic DNA constituted the template upon which TCR beta VDJ and CDR3 profiling was performed. A single record per CDR3 protein comes from TCRdb applying MiXCR to the reads. Of about 43,000 distinct CDR3 sequences in the sample, 63% were seen once. The CDR3 covers 15 residues. The germline CDR1 and CDR2 sequences are LNHNV and YYDKDF (reference sequence). V was cut by 4 bases and J by 3 bases, with 16 bases left in between. The chain links TRBV15 to TRBJ2-7, with D possibly TRBD1 on 6 matching bases. The sample comprised sorted CD4+, CD8+, or CD8+CD57+ T cells (not recorded which) from PBMCs. This TCR was sampled from a human donor with aplastic anemia. CDR3 residues: CATSIKQGGGYEQYF. CDR3 nucleotide sequence: TGTGCCACCAGCATCAAACAGGGCGGAGGCTACGAGCAGTACTTC.